These 12 T cell receptor beta chains originate from one sample sequenced in a study of CD8 T cells in ankylosing spondylitis. No antigen has been assigned to these receptors. MiXCR, run by TCRdb on the 5' RACE reads, gives a single entry per CDR3 protein. The table includes about 400,000 distinct CDR3 sequences, around 22% detected once. Study-level findings and limits: What appeared characteristic of ankylosing spondylitis blood was a TCR beta motif of 7 or 8 highly homologous variants.

Sequencing was carried out using blood, either unsorted or a sorted T cell fraction (not recorded which). These receptors were obtained from a male donor with ankylosing spondylitis.

The chain carries TRBV29-1 and TRBJ2-1; a possible D gene is TRBD1 (6 bases). The CDR3 loop spans 14 amino acids. The V gene's germline CDR1 is SQVTM and CDR2 ANQGSEA. Between the trimmed V and J ends, which lost 3 bases and 0 bases, there was a span of 9 bases. This CDR3 reads CSVDRRGSYNEQFF. The DNA for the CDR3 is TGCAGCGTTGATCGCAGGGGCTCCTACAATGAGCAGTTCTTC.

For this clonotype: Possible read error: a much larger clone is one base away. The rearrangement uses TRBV28 and TRBJ1-3; no reliable D call. Germline CDR1 is MDHEN and CDR2 is SYDVKM. CDR3 length equals 12 residues. V dropped 1 base and J dropped 5 bases, with 3 bases sitting between them. The CDR3 DNA reads as TGTGCCAGCAGTTTATTTAGAAACACCATATATTTT. Its protein product is CASSLFRNTIYF.

This chain joins TRBV4-2 and TRBJ1-5, with D possibly being TRBD1 (5 bases). Germline V gene sequence: CDR1 LGHNA, CDR2 YNFKEQ. With 3 bases removed from V and 5 bases from J, the gap between germline ends came to 8 bases. The CDR3 totals 13 residues. CDR3 residues: CASSQSTDQPQHF. CDR3 nucleotides: TGTGCCAGCAGCCAGTCGACAGATCAGCCCCAGCATTTT.

There are a few counts of this clonotype. This rearrangement joins TRBV4-1 to TRBJ1-5; D is uncertain. The V and J ends lost 1 base and 4 bases respectively, with 5 bases between them. Per the germline V gene, CDR1 is MGHRA and CDR2 is YSYEKL. There are 13 residues in the CDR3. The CDR3 loop is CASSQAGNQPQHF. In nucleotides, the CDR3 is TGCGCCAGCAGCCAAGCTGGTAATCAGCCCCAGCATTTT.

The sample holds a few counts of this clonotype. The chain couples TRBV5-1 to TRBJ2-3; D assignment may be TRBD1 or TRBD2 (6 bases each). The CDR3 totals 16 residues. Trimming shortened V by 4 bases and J by 2 bases, and 17 bases separated the two germline ends. CDR1 is SGHRS, CDR2 YFSETQ, per germline. CDR3 sequence reads: CASSHNLGGTTDTQYF. CDR3 nucleotide sequence: TGCGCCAGCAGCCACAACCTAGGGGGGACCACAGATACGCAGTATTTT.

This clonotype was seen more than once but under ten times. V usage is TRBV12-3 or TRBV12-4 and J usage is TRBJ2-3; 15 bases fit TRBD2. The CDR3 loop spans 15 amino acids. Unmatched junction bases numbered 6, after V lost 8 bases and J lost 6 bases. The CDR3 bases are TGTGCCAGCGGGGGACTAGCGGGAGGAAGGGATACGCAGTATTTT. Translating gives CASGGLAGGRDTQYF.

The CDR3 sequence is CATRNGQGVPVDTQYF. CDR3 DNA sequence: TGTGCCACCCGGAATGGACAGGGGGTCCCAGTGGATACGCAGTATTTT. V gene TRBV24-1 combines with J gene TRBJ2-3; 10 bases fit TRBD1. This CDR3 region has 16 residues. Germline V gene sequence: CDR1 KGHDR, CDR2 SFDVKD. Losses at the gene ends were 9 bases for V and 6 bases for J; bases not matched to a gene: 14.

This clonotype appeared a few times. The chain links TRBV29-1 to TRBJ2-3, with 12 bases that match TRBD1. Germline V lookup: CDR1 SQVTM, CDR2 ANQGSEA. V gave up 7 bases and J gave up 0 bases; unmatched junction bases: 5. CDR3 length equals 15 residues. The CDR3 sequence is CSGGTGGASTDTQYF. CDR3 coding DNA: TGCAGCGGTGGGACAGGGGGCGCGAGCACAGATACGCAGTATTTT.

This clonotype turned up a few times. The chain is built from TRBV4-2 and TRBJ2-4, with a weak D call TRBD1 (5 bases). Trimming removed 0 bases from V and 7 bases from J, with 13 bases in between. The germline CDR1 and CDR2 sequences are LGHNA and YNFKEQ. The CDR3 length is 15 residues. CDR3 region: CASSQEQGYGNIQYF. DNA of the CDR3: TGTGCCAGCAGCCAAGAGCAGGGTTATGGGAACATTCAGTACTTC.

The J gene is TRBJ2-5, the V gene TRBV11-3; TRBD2 is a possible D gene (6 bases). The V gene's germline CDR1 is SGHNT and CDR2 YENEEA. V gave up 2 bases and J gave up 5 bases, with 18 bases separating them. This CDR3 contains 16 residues. CDR3 protein: CASSLRGIPRWETQYF. CDR3 sequence (DNA): TGTGCCAGCAGCTTACGGGGGATACCCCGATGGGAGACCCAGTACTTC.

This chain joins TRBV3-1 and TRBJ2-5, with D hard to call. V was pared by 3 bases and J by 4 bases, with 6 bases between. Germline CDR1 and CDR2: LGHDT and YNNKEL (reference sequence). The CDR3 has 12 residues. CDR3: CASSQIGETQYF. As DNA, the CDR3 is TGTGCCAGCAGCCAGATTGGAGAGACCCAGTACTTC.

The chain is built from TRBV20-1 and TRBJ2-3; a weak D match, TRBD2 (7 bases). With 5 bases removed from V and 13 bases from J, the gap between germline ends came to 28 bases. CDR1 is DFQATT, CDR2 SNEGSKA, per germline (reference sequence). This CDR3 spans 15 amino acids. The CDR3 DNA reads as TGCAGTGCTGGGGGCGTGGCGGGAGAAGAGATTCCCGAGTATTTT. This sequence encodes CSAGGVAGEEIPEYF.